This TCR beta chain was recovered during a study of T cell changes during pregnancy in multiple sclerosis. The V gene's germline CDR1 is MNHEY and CDR2 SVGAGI. Trimming took off 8 bases at V and 5 bases at J, with 16 bases between the two ends. The CDR3 sequence is 14 residues long. Assay: immunoSEQ multiplex PCR; the TCRdb copy retains only in-frame clones and omits some. Counted here are tens of thousands of clones, just over 90% occurring once; the ten biggest clones make up more than 0.9%. This specimen consisted of peripheral blood, obtained in the third trimester of pregnancy. The V call is TRBV6-5, the J call TRBJ2-1; perhaps TRBD1 as D (6 bases). The sequence came from a female donor with multiple sclerosis, enrolled in a pregnancy study. In DNA, the CDR3 is TGTGCCAGCTGTCGGGACACCGCAAACAATGAGCAGTTCTTC. This encodes CASCRDTANNEQFF.